This is a list of T cell receptor beta chains from one sample in a study of blood T cell repertoires in COVID-19. Assay used: immunoSEQ multiplex PCR; TCRdb lists only in-frame clones, some missing. The table shows 380,000 or so clones, with 70% to 90% occurring only once. Sequenced sample: PBMCs or T cells enriched from blood (not recorded which). The receptors were gathered from a young man who had recovered from COVID-19. Each CDR3 is given with its conserved first and last residue. A D gene is named only where the DNA matches it firmly.

V: TRBV11-1
D: TRBD1
CDR3: CASSAPGTGETEAFF

V: TRBV11-2
D: TRBD1
CDR3: CASSTRQGTEAFF

V: TRBV6-5
D: .
CDR3: CASGLLEGNTEAFF

V: TRBV27
D: TRBD1
CDR3: CASSLVQGVGEQYF

V: TRBV3-1/TRBV3-2
D: .
CDR3: CASSQLAGYGEQYF

V: TRBV11-2
D: TRBD1
CDR3: CASSSGTGGGNGYTF

V: TRBV6-1
D: .
CDR3: CASSEGPGTPNYNEQFF

V: TRBV10-1
D: TRBD2
CDR3: CASGLAGTDTQYF

V: TRBV10-2
D: TRBD2
CDR3: CASRRAESGGAGELFF

V: TRBV19
D: .
CDR3: CASSDTTASYEQYF

V: TRBV19
D: TRBD1
CDR3: CASSPTSTTGENSPLHF

V: TRBV7-9
D: .
CDR3: CASSFGGNTEAFF

V: TRBV5-4
D: .
CDR3: CASSLGQMNTGELFF

V: TRBV2
D: .
CDR3: CASGAVDGYTF

V: TRBV7-9
D: .
CDR3: CASSLVPVANTGELFF

V: TRBV10-2
D: .
CDR3: CASHPQGNTEAFF

V: TRBV11-3
D: TRBD2
CDR3: CASSLSGGHNEQFF

V: TRBV9
D: .
CDR3: CASSVQGQETQYF

V: TRBV6-5
D: .
CDR3: CASGTADTEAFF

V: TRBV14
D: .
CDR3: CASSQYADSPLHF

V: TRBV19
D: .
CDR3: CASSPHSTITSTDTQYF

V: TRBV14
D: TRBD1
CDR3: CASSLTDRINGYTF

V: TRBV7-9
D: .
CDR3: CASSLARRGPDTQYF

V: TRBV4-1
D: .
CDR3: CASSQGPPDTQYF

V: TRBV6-5
D: .
CDR3: CASRVTGYYGYTF

V: TRBV27
D: .
CDR3: CASSLGGAQANQPQHF

V: TRBV5-1
D: TRBD2
CDR3: CASSLLAGNNEQFF

V: TRBV20-1
D: .
CDR3: CSASRRETINQPQHF

V: TRBV5-1
D: .
CDR3: CASSKMTAGTEAFF

V: TRBV30
D: TRBD1
CDR3: CAWFIGTGDNGYTF

V: TRBV7-3
D: TRBD1
CDR3: CASSLTHPGTGAGNTEAFF

V: TRBV7-9
D: .
CDR3: CASSLTVEFEAFF

V: TRBV27
D: TRBD1
CDR3: CASRPLTGEGYTF

V: TRBV19
D: .
CDR3: CASNPGTNEKLFF

V: TRBV10-3
D: .
CDR3: CAISGGYSNQPQHF

V: TRBV6-5
D: .
CDR3: CASSYARGATNEKLFF

V: TRBV2
D: .
CDR3: CASKTRENTGELFF

V: TRBV11-2
D: .
CDR3: CASSLQGSGNTIYF

V: TRBV13
D: .
CDR3: CASSSFRQALFKGTEAFF

V: TRBV5-1
D: .
CDR3: CASSPTPGEGHGYTF

V: TRBV14
D: TRBD1
CDR3: CASSRYRGRSHTEAFF

V: TRBV10-2
D: TRBD1
CDR3: CASIKTGGGSPLHF

V: TRBV11-2
D: TRBD2
CDR3: CASSFVGWGGDNEQFF

V: TRBV15
D: TRBD1
CDR3: CATSFGQGSTDTQYF

V: TRBV6-6
D: .
CDR3: CASSYPTGSGNTIYF

V: TRBV12-5
D: .
CDR3: CASGLWLVTDTQYF

V: TRBV18
D: TRBD1
CDR3: CASSPTGTDFYEQYF

V: TRBV5-6
D: .
CDR3: CASSIQGNYGYTF

V: TRBV7-8
D: TRBD1
CDR3: CASSLIRDRGDEQYF

V: TRBV19
D: TRBD1
CDR3: CASSGDRKGAGANVLTF

V: TRBV30
D: TRBD1
CDR3: CAWTGTGSYEQYF

V: TRBV30
D: TRBD1
CDR3: CAWSKRDRNTEAFF

V: TRBV7-9
D: TRBD1
CDR3: CASSSDRAAGANVLTF